The 3 T cell receptor beta chains below come from one sample, sequenced in a study of tumor-infiltrating lymphocytes in primary liver carcinoma. Starting material for RNA and DNA co-extraction consisted of about 19-32 mg of unsorted bulk tissue. With roughly 500 ng total RNA as template and a constant-region primer, TCR beta cDNA was made. Each TCR beta library was derived from three nested multiplex PCR rounds that employed slightly modified ARM-PCR. With TRBV1-TRBV30 forward primers and a C-beta reverse primer, the first two PCR rounds were run for 10 cycles each. TCRdb analysed the multiplex PCR reads with MiXCR anew, one entry per CDR3 protein. The top ten clones hold 8.1% of a sample with 95,000 to 150,000 distinct CDR3 sequences, nearly 70% of them seen once. Sequenced input: tumor-adjacent normal liver tissue. The receptors shown here come from a woman between 55 and 75 years old with primary liver carcinoma and hepatitis B virus infection.

With regard to this clonotype: A read error is possible here, since a much larger clone lies one base away. The chain couples TRBV10-3 to TRBJ2-3, with a tentative D call TRBD2 (5 bases). This CDR3 has 17 amino acids. CDR1 ENHRY and CDR2 SYGVKD come from the germline V gene. CDR3 bases: TGTGTCATCAGTGAGTTTGGACTCCACTTTGGCACAGATACGCAGTATTTT. It codes for CVISEFGLHFGTDTQYF.

Note on this clonotype: The conserved closing phenylalanine or tryptophan is absent in this CDR3, likely reflecting a read error. J is TRBJ1-1 and V is TRBV4-2, with TRBD1 matching over 8 bases. This CDR3 has 17 amino acids. Germline values: CDR1 LGHNA, CDR2 YNFKEQ. This CDR3 reads CTSSRTGSEIMNTEAFV. CDR3 DNA sequence: TGTACCAGCAGCCGGACAGGGTCGGAGATCATGAACACTGAAGCTTTCGTT.

The chain has TRBV11-2 and TRBJ2-2; weak D call: TRBD2 (6 bases). The germline V and J ends were trimmed by 11 bases and 7 bases, with 20 bases remaining between them. This CDR3 has 14 residues. CDR1 is SGHAT and CDR2 is FQNNGV in the germline V gene. CDR3 loop: CAGRSGPAGGELFF. The CDR3 DNA is TGTGCCGGGAGGTCGGGACCTGCAGGCGGGGAGCTGTTTTTT.